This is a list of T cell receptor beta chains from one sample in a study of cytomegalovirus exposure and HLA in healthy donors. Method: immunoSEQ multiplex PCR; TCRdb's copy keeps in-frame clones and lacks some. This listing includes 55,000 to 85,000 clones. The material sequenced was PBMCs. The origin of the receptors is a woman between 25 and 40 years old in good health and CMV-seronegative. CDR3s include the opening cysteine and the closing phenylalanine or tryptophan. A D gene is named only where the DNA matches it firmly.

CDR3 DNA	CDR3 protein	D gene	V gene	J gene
TGTGCCAGCAGCCCGGGGGGCGCAGGGTACGAGCAGTACTTC	CASSPGGAGYEQYF	-	TRBV11-3	TRBJ2-7
TGTGCCACCAGCAGGGGCGGGACAGTCGATGGAGGACAGCCCCAGCATTTT	CATSRGGTVDGGQPQHF	TRBD1	TRBV15	TRBJ1-5
TGTGCCAGCAGTTTAAGCGTGGCGGAGGGTTCTAGCACAGATACGCAGTATTTT	CASSLSVAEGSSTDTQYF	-	TRBV28	TRBJ2-3
TGCGCCAGCAGCCCCGGGACACTTCCCACTATCTACGAGCAGTACTTC	CASSPGTLPTIYEQYF	-	TRBV4-1	TRBJ2-7
TGTGCCAGCAGCCCAGGGGCTAGCGGGAACTACGAGCAGTACTTC	CASSPGASGNYEQYF	TRBD2	TRBV9	TRBJ2-7
TGTGCCATCCCTGCCGGACAGGGGTTAGGTTCACCCCTCCACTTT	CAIPAGQGLGSPLHF	TRBD1	TRBV2	TRBJ1-6
TGTGCCAGCAGTGACACTAGCGGGGCCAAAGAATACACCGGGGAGCTGTTTTTT	CASSDTSGAKEYTGELFF	TRBD2	TRBV6-4	TRBJ2-2
TGCGCCAGCAGCCAGACCGGGACAGGTCTCAATGAGCAGTTCTTC	CASSQTGTGLNEQFF	TRBD1	TRBV4-3	TRBJ2-1
TGTGCCAGCGGCAGGGGGGCAAGATGGACTGAAGCTTTCTTT	CASGRGARWTEAFF	TRBD1	TRBV6-5	TRBJ1-1
TGTGCCAGCAGGACAGGGGAAGACACCGGGGAGCTGTTTTTT	CASRTGEDTGELFF	TRBD1	TRBV6-1	TRBJ2-2
TGTGCTAGTGGTTTGGGTAGGGGTTTTAACACCGGGGAGCTGTTTTTT	CASGLGRGFNTGELFF	-	TRBV12-5	TRBJ2-2
TGTGCCAGCTCACCACCAAGCAACAGGGAAAAGCAGTACTTC	CASSPPSNREKQYF	-	TRBV18	TRBJ2-7
TGCGCCAGCAGCTTTGGGGGCGCGAGAGAAAAACTGTTTTTT	CASSFGGAREKLFF	-	TRBV5-1	TRBJ1-4
TGTGCCAGCAGCCCGGGACTAGCGGGGGGGCCGGGCACAGATACGCAGTATTTT	CASSPGLAGGPGTDTQYF	TRBD2	TRBV4-2	TRBJ2-3
TGTGCCAGCAGCATCCGACAGGGGCGAACTGAAGCTTTCTTT	CASSIRQGRTEAFF	TRBD1	TRBV7-2	TRBJ1-1
TGTGCCAGCAGTTCCTTTGGACAGGGGGCGAATGGCTACACCTTC	CASSSFGQGANGYTF	TRBD1	TRBV27	TRBJ1-2
TGTGCCAGCTCATCGTCTAGCGGGAGGGCCACCGGGGAGCTGTTTTTT	CASSSSSGRATGELFF	TRBD2	TRBV18	TRBJ2-2
TGCAGCGCCGGGGGGGCCTACGAGCAGTACTTC	CSAGGAYEQYF	TRBD2	TRBV29-1	TRBJ2-7